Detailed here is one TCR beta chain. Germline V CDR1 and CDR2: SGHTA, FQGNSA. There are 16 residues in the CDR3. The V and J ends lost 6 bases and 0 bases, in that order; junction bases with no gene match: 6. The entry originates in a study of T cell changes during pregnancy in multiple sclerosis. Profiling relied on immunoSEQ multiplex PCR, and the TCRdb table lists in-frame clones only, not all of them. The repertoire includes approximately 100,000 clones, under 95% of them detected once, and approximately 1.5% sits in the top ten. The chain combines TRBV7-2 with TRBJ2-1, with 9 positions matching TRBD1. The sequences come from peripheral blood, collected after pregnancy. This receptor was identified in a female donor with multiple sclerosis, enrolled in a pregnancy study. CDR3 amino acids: CASSWTGASSYNEQFF. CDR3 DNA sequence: TGTGCCAGCAGTTGGACAGGGGCCAGCTCCTACAATGAGCAGTTCTTC.